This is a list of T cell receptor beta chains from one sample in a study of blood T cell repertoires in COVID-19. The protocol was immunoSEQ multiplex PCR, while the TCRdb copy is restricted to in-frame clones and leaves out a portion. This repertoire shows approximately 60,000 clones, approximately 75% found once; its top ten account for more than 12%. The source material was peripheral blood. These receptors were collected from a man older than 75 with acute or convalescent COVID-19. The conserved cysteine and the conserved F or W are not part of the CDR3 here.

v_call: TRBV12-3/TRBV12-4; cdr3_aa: ASSPGGNYGYT
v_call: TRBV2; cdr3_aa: ASSLRQGGGEKLF
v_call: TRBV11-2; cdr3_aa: ASSLQGGRGSPLH
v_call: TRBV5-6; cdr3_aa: ASSLVGTGIGYT
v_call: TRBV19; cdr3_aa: ATSRTGVENSPLH
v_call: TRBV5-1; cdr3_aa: ASSFGGATNEKLF
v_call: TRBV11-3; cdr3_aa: ASSLDILTEAF
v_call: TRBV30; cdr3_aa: AWSQRNYGYT
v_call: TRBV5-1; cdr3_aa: ASSLAEAGTGELF
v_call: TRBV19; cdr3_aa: ASTGNSNQPQH
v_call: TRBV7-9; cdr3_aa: ASSEGQGPYGYT
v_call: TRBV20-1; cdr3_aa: SARWRQDYT
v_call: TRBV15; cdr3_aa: ATSRDRLAGGLNEQF
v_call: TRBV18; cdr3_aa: ASSPGLGVGSNEQF
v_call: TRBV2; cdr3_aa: ASSDRDRITDTQY
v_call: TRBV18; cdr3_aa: ASSPRIRDSTEAF
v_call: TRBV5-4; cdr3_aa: ASSPDRGAYGYT
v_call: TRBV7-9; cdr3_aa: ASSLGQGNTIY
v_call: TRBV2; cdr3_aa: ASSNTEETQY
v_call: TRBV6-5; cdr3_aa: ASSSRTGRGTEAF
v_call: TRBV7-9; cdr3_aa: ASSLEISSYEQY
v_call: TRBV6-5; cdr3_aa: ASSYSGTPYNEQF
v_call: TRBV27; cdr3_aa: VSSLSQGAYQPQH
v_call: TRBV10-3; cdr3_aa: AISESGQLLH
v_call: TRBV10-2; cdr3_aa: ASRGLAGGGETQY
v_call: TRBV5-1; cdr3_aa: ASSLASYGSTYEQY
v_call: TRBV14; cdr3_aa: ASSRTGRGYGYT
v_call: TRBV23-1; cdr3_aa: ASSPGLAGRKTTGELF
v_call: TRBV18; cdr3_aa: ASSRGTANNSPLH
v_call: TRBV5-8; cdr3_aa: ASSLEQGVYEQY
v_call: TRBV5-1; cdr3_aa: ASSPQGAGGTRGEQY
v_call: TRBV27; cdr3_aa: ASIDRTGSGNTIY
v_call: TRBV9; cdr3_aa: ASSVGWGLNTEAF
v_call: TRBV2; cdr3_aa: ASRNRARETQY
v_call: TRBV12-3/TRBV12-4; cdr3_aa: ASSLYRNTEAF
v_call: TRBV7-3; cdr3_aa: ASSLGGMADTQY
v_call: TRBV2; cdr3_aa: ASSERVGGNQPQH
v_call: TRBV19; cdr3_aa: ASSIDGIGPKY
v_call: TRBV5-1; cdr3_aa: ASSWGISEGQFFSYEQY
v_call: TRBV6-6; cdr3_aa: ASSLQVSNQPQH
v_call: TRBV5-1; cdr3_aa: ASNSKGTDQETQY
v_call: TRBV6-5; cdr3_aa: ATSRGGGADTQY
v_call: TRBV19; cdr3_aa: ASSIGGASNQPQH
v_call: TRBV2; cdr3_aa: ATSAQAGANTGELF
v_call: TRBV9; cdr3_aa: ASSTGTGVKNEKLF
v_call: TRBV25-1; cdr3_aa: ARDCSNQPQH
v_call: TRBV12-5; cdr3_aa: ASGLGSLSYNEQF
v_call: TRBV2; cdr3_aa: ASSELGGRIQETQY
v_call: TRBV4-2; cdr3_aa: ASSQGLGVLEQF
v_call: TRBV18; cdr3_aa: ASSARQGNQPQH
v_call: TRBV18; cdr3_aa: ASSPGQGKSEQY
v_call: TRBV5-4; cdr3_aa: ASSLGGTGHNNEQF
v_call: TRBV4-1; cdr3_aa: ASSQDPAGTGVDYGYT
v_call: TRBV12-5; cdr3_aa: ASGRGDRGNQETQY